This T cell receptor (beta chain) was identified during a study of blood T cell repertoires in COVID-19. On the study more broadly: The origin of the acute and convalescent COVID-19 samples was the United States, Italy and Spain. PBMCs, B-cell-depleted T cells, or T cells provided the cDNA or gDNA that made up the material.

The authors' processing: The authors estimated nucleated cell counts from reference gene primer amplification. Sequencing was performed with immunoSEQ multiplex PCR; in TCRdb, only in-frame clones are kept and a portion is missing. The D gene and trimming were derived from the DNA, and the V and J assignments and clone size from that table. The sample yields over 200,000 clones, over 75% seen once. V was pared by 3 bases and J by 5 bases, with 3 bases of the junction left unmatched. Germline CDR1 SGDLS, CDR2 YYNGEE. The CDR3 runs 15 residues. This receptor was obtained from a man aged 35-49 years with active or convalescent COVID-19. The rearrangement joins TRBV9 to TRBJ2-1; 12 nucleotides agree with TRBD2. Sequencing was carried out using peripheral blood. The CDR3 loop is CASSETSGSNNEQFF. Written as DNA, the CDR3 is TGTGCCAGCAGCGAGACTAGCGGGAGCAACAATGAGCAGTTCTTC.